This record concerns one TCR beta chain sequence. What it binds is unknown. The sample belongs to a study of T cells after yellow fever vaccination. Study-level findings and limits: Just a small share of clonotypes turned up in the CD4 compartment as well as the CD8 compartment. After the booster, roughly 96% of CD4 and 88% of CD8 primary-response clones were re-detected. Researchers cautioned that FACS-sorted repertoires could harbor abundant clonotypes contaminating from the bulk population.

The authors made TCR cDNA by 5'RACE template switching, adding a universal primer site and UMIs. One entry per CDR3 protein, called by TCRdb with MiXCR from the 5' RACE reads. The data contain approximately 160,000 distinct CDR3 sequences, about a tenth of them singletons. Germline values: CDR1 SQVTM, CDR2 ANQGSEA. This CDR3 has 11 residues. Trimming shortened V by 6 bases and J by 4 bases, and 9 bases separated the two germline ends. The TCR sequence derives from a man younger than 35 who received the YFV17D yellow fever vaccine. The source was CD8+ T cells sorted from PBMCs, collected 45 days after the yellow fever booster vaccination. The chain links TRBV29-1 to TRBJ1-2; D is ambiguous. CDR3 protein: CSVSGFYGYTF. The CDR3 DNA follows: TGCAGCGTATCAGGCTTCTATGGCTACACCTTC. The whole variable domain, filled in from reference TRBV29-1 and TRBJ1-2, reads SAVISQKPSRDICQRGTSLTIQCQVDSQVTMMFWYRQQPGQSLTLIATANQGSEATYESGFVIDKFPISRPNLTFSTLTVSNMSPEDSSIYLCSVSGFYGYTFGSGTRLTVV.